One and the same sample provided the 26 T cell receptor beta chains below, sequenced in a study of cytomegalovirus exposure and HLA in healthy donors. 60 Vbeta and 13 Jbeta primers were used in PCR. Libraries were prepared by immunoSEQ multiplex PCR; TCRdb keeps only in-frame clonotypes and omits some of them. The sample lists 200,000 to 250,000 clones; about 80% were seen once. Sequencing input: PBMCs. The source is a woman between 35 and 50 years old in good health and CMV-seronegative.

The V call is TRBV5-8, the J call TRBJ1-5; tentative D call: TRBD1 (5 bases). Trimming left V 0 bases short and J 0 bases short, with 16 bases between. The CDR3 is made up of 18 amino acids. The germline gives CDR1 SGHTS, CDR2 YDEGEE. Here the CDR3 reads CASSLVAARGYSNQPQHF. The CDR3 DNA sequence: TGTGCCAGCAGCTTGGTCGCGGCAAGGGGATATAGCAATCAGCCCCAGCATTTT.

The genes are TRBV6-5 and TRBJ1-3; D perhaps matches TRBD1 (5 bases). Germline V gene lookup returns CDR1 MNHEY and CDR2 SVGAGI. The CDR3 loop spans 11 amino acids. V lost 2 bases and J lost 9, with 5 bases in between. The CDR3 region is CASSYQGTIYF. CDR3 nucleotides: TGTGCCAGCAGTTACCAGGGCACCATATATTTT.

This clone was counted between two and nine times. The V gene is TRBV25-1, the J gene TRBJ1-1; no clear D gene. The germline gives CDR1 MGHDK, CDR2 SYGVNS. V was trimmed by 1 base and J by 1 base, leaving 4 bases between them. The CDR3 covers 13 residues. CDR3 sequence: CASSEFRNTEAFF. For the CDR3, the DNA is TGTGCCAGCAGTGAATTTAGGAACACTGAAGCTTTCTTT. The full variable domain, completed using reference TRBV25-1 and TRBJ1-1, is EADIYQTPRYLVIGTGKKITLECSQTMGHDKMYWYQQDPGMELHLIHYSYGVNSTEKGDLSSESTVSRIRTEHFPLTLESARPSHTSQYLCASSEFRNTEAFFGQGTRLTVV.

The rearrangement joins TRBV9 to TRBJ2-5, with TRBD1 matching over 9 bases. CDR1 SGDLS and CDR2 YYNGEE come from the germline V gene. Trimming took 0 bases from V and 5 from J; bases not matched to a gene: 8. The CDR3 totals 16 residues. CDR3 in DNA: TGTGCCAGCAGCGTAGAGGACAGGGGCGGGCAGGAGACCCAGTACTTC. Its protein product is CASSVEDRGGQETQYF.

The chain links TRBV19 to TRBJ1-1, with 9 bases identical to TRBD1. This CDR3 has 14 amino acids. The V gene end was trimmed by 5 bases and the J gene end by 3 bases; junction bases not matched to a gene: 4. CDR1 and CDR2 (germline): LNHDA, SQIVND (reference sequence). The CDR3 bases are TGTGCCAGTAGTGAACAGGGGGCGCACACTGAAGCTTTCTTT. Amino acids: CASSEQGAHTEAFF.

The V gene is TRBV7-6, the J gene TRBJ2-3; tentative D call: TRBD2 (6 bases). This CDR3 has 15 amino acids. V was cut by 1 base and J by 2 bases, with 10 bases left in between. Germline loops: CDR1 SGHVS, CDR2 FNYEAQ. The CDR3 nucleotides read TGTGCCAGCAGCTTAGGGGCGGGACCCACAGATACGCAGTATTTT. It translates to CASSLGAGPTDTQYF.

V and J are TRBV15 and TRBJ1-5; D uncertain. This CDR3 comprises 15 residues. The V gene lost 0 bases and the J gene lost 0 bases, with 6 bases spanning the gap. CDR1 is LNHNV and CDR2 is YYDKDF in the germline V gene (reference sequence). Written as DNA, the CDR3 is TGTGCCACCAGCAGAGATCCGTATAGCAATCAGCCCCAGCATTTT. This encodes CATSRDPYSNQPQHF.

The chain is built from TRBV7-6 and TRBJ1-1, with TRBD1 matching 7 bases. This CDR3 is built from 13 residues. The J segment lost 5 bases and the V segment lost 8 bases, leaving 8 bases of the junction unmatched. Germline-derived CDR1 and CDR2 are SGHVS and FNYEAQ. The CDR3 protein is CASSGGIGTEAFF. The CDR3 region has the DNA TGTGCCAGCTCAGGGGGGATTGGGACTGAAGCTTTCTTT. Filled out from reference TRBV7-6 and TRBJ1-1, the complete variable domain reads GAGVSQSPRYKVTKRGQDVALRCDPISGHVSLYWYRQALGQGPEFLTYFNYEAQQDKSGLPNDRFSAERPEGSISTLTIQRTEQRDSAMYRCASSGGIGTEAFFGQGTRLTVV.

V usage is TRBV7-8 and J usage is TRBJ2-7; 8 bases are shared with TRBD1. There are 13 residues in the CDR3. The V segment lost 3 bases and the J segment 3 bases; nucleotides outside the gene matches: 1. Germline CDR1 SGHVS, CDR2 FQNEAQ. This CDR3 reads CASSFDRGYEQYF. CDR3 DNA: TGTGCCAGCAGCTTCGACAGGGGCTACGAGCAGTACTTC.

Remarks on this clone: An end of the junction differs from the germline gene, which may be a read error. The V and J genes are TRBV5-4 and TRBJ2-4; the D gene is possibly TRBD1 (6 bases). Looked up from germline, CDR1 is SGHNT and CDR2 is YYREEE (reference sequence). The CDR3 is made up of 14 amino acids. CDR3 sequence: CTSSPDRLENIQYF. The CDR3 nucleotides are TGTACCAGCAGCCCGGACAGACTCGAAAACATTCAGTACTTC.

This chain uses TRBV7-3 with TRBJ1-6; D gene unclear. CDR3 size: 14 residues. The ends were cut back, 2 bases at V and 6 bases at J, with 8 bases in the middle. The V gene's germline CDR1 is SGHTA and CDR2 FQGTGA. The CDR3 loop reads CASSLGGPNSPLHF. Here the CDR3 DNA reads TGTGCCAGCAGCTTAGGAGGTCCTAATTCACCCCTCCACTTT.

This clone has more than one count but fewer than ten. The V call is TRBV4-3, the J call TRBJ2-7; D remains unclear. Looked up from germline, CDR1 is LGHNA and CDR2 is YSLEER. The CDR3 spans 15 residues. V was trimmed by 0 bases and J by 0 bases, leaving 9 bases between them. The CDR3 coding sequence is TGCGCCAGCAGCCAAGATGAGGTTAGCTCCTACGAGCAGTACTTC. Protein: CASSQDEVSSYEQYF.

The rearrangement uses TRBV5-6 and TRBJ1-2, with TRBD1 matching over 10 bases. The germline V gene has CDR1 SGHDT and CDR2 YYEEEE. CDR3 size: 13 residues. V was pared by 4 bases and J by 5 bases, with 2 bases of the junction left unmatched. CDR3 nucleotide sequence: TGTGCCAGCAGCCCGGGACAGGGGTATGGCTACACCTTC. Its translation is CASSPGQGYGYTF.

The rearrangement links TRBV5-1 to TRBJ2-2; 8 nucleotides align to TRBD2. The CDR3 contains 17 residues. Germline-derived CDR1 and CDR2 are SGHRS and YFSETQ. Trimming removed 0 bases from V and 5 bases from J; junction bases left unmatched: 9. CDR3 coding DNA: TGCGCCAGCAGCTTGGTTCCCAGCGGGGGTCAAACCGGGGAGCTGTTTTTT. It encodes CASSLVPSGGQTGELFF.

The chain is built from TRBV27 and TRBJ1-2; 12 bases agree with TRBD1. From germline, CDR1 is MNHEY and CDR2 SMNVEV (reference sequence). The CDR3 runs to 16 residues. The J segment lost 4 bases and the V segment lost 0 bases, leaving 3 bases of the junction unmatched. CDR3 loop: CASSLSPGQGAYGYTF. For the CDR3, the DNA is TGTGCCAGCAGTTTATCGCCGGGACAGGGGGCCTATGGCTACACCTTC.

J is TRBJ1-5 and V is TRBV11-3; tentative D call: TRBD1 (5 bases). CDR1 is SGHNT and CDR2 is YENEEA in the germline V gene. The CDR3 contains 18 residues. V lost 0 bases and J 6 bases, leaving 21 bases between the germline ends. The CDR3 loop reads CASSLDQGRESGSQPQHF. The CDR3 DNA is TGTGCCAGCAGCTTAGATCAGGGCAGGGAATCCGGGTCTCAGCCCCAGCATTTT.

This clone was seen just once. J is TRBJ2-1 and V is TRBV27; TRBD1 is a possible D gene (6 bases). CDR1 and CDR2 from the germline V gene are MNHEY and SMNVEV (reference sequence). Trimming left V 4 bases short and J 6 bases short, with 16 bases between. This CDR3 contains 15 residues. The CDR3 is CASSSHPSGANEQFF. CDR3 bases: TGTGCCAGCAGTTCCCACCCCTCAGGGGCCAATGAGCAGTTCTTC.

This chain connects TRBV29-1 to TRBJ1-1; the match to TRBD1 covers 7 bases. The CDR3 contains 14 residues. Germline trimming cut 6 bases from V and 1 base from J; bases unmatched to any gene: 8. In germline, CDR1 is SQVTM, CDR2 ANQGSEA. The CDR3 reads CSVTHRGANTEAFF. The CDR3 DNA reads as TGCAGCGTAACCCACAGGGGCGCGAACACTGAAGCTTTCTTT.

This clone was observed once. J is TRBJ1-1 and V is TRBV5-1, with a weak D call TRBD1 (5 bases). Trimming took 1 base from V and 1 from J, leaving 11 bases between them. The germline V gene encodes CDR1 SGHRS and CDR2 YFSETQ. This CDR3 spans 15 amino acids. The CDR3 reads CASSLLGLRNTEAFF. The CDR3 coding sequence is TGCGCCAGCAGCTTGCTGGGACTCAGGAACACTGAAGCTTTCTTT. The whole variable domain, filled in from reference TRBV5-1 and TRBJ1-1, reads KAGVTQTPRYLIKTRGQQVTLSCSPISGHRSVSWYQQTPGQGLQFLFEYFSETQRNKGNFPGRFSGRQFSNSRSEMNVSTLELGDSALYLCASSLLGLRNTEAFFGQGTRLTVV.

The chain uses TRBV18 and TRBJ1-1; a weak D match, TRBD1 (5 bases). V lost 8 bases and J 4 bases, leaving 17 bases between the germline ends. The CDR3 totals 14 residues. CDR1 is KGHSH, CDR2 LQKENI, per germline. DNA of the CDR3: TGTGCCAGCCGCACCCTCCAGGGCTCCACTGAAGCTTTCTTT. This codes for CASRTLQGSTEAFF.

J is TRBJ1-3 and V is TRBV7-2; D is undetermined. The CDR3 covers 14 residues. CDR1 and CDR2 (germline): SGHTA, FQGNSA. Trimming pared 0 bases from V and 0 bases from J, leaving 3 bases between. The CDR3 DNA reads as TGTGCCAGCAGCTTAGCCAACTCTGGAAACACCATATATTTT. Encoded protein: CASSLANSGNTIYF.

This chain links TRBV11-1 with TRBJ2-3, with D hard to call. The V gene lost 1 base and the J gene lost 2 bases, with 7 bases spanning the gap. The CDR3 sequence is 14 residues long. CDR1 is SGHAT, CDR2 FQDESV, per germline (reference sequence). The CDR3 region is CASSLVDFTDTQYF. As DNA, the CDR3 is TGTGCCAGCAGCTTAGTCGACTTCACAGATACGCAGTATTTT.

V is TRBV27 and J is TRBJ2-5; 7 bases map to TRBD2. V dropped 5 bases and J dropped 5; count of bases not matched to a gene: 8. This CDR3 is 14 amino acids long. CDR1 is MNHEY and CDR2 is SMNVEV in the germline V gene (reference sequence). CDR3 residues: CASSTRLAGETQYF. The CDR3 DNA follows: TGTGCCAGCAGTACCCGACTAGCCGGGGAGACCCAGTACTTC.

J is TRBJ1-5 and V is TRBV7-2; D remains ambiguous. Germline loops: CDR1 SGHTA, CDR2 FQGNSA. V was pared by 0 bases and J by 2 bases, with 8 bases between. The CDR3 consists of 15 residues. The CDR3 DNA reads as TGTGCCAGCAGCTTAGCGTCAACAGGCAATCAGCCCCAGCATTTT. Its translation: CASSLASTGNQPQHF.

This chain links TRBV7-2 with TRBJ1-2, with D uncertain. Germline V gene lookup returns CDR1 SGHTA and CDR2 FQGNSA. The CDR3 contains 13 residues. Trimming cost V 5 bases and J 4 bases, with 11 bases left between them. This CDR3 is CASSPPGFYGYTF. The CDR3 region has the DNA TGTGCCAGCAGCCCACCCGGTTTCTATGGCTACACCTTC.

This clone was recorded a few times. This sequence joins TRBV10-3 and TRBJ1-5; 7 positions match TRBD1. CDR1 and CDR2 from the germline V gene are ENHRY and SYGVKD. J lost 5 bases, V lost 5 bases, and 3 bases had no gene match. CDR3 size: 13 residues. CDR3 DNA: TGTGCCATCAGTAGACAGGGAGATCAGCCCCAGCATTTT. Protein sequence: CAISRQGDQPQHF.